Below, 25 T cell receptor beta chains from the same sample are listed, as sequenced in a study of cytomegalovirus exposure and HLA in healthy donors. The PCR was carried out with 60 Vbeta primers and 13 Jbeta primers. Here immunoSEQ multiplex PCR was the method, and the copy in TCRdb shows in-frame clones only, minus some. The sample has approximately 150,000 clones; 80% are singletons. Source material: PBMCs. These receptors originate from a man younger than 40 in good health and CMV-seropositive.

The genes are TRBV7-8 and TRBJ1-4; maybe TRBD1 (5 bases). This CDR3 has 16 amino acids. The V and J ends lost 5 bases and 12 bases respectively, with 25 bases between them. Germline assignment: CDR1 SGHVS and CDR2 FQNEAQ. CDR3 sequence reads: CASSLTQGRGVAELFF. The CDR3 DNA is TGTGCCAGCAGCCTCACGCAGGGACGGGGGGTGGCGGAACTGTTTTTT. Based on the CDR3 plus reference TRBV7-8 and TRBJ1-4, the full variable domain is GAGVSQSPRYKVAKRGQDVALRCDPISGHVSLFWYQQALGQGPEFLTYFQNEAQLDKSGLPSDRFFAERPEGSVSTLKIQRTQQEDSAVYLCASSLTQGRGVAELFFGSGTQLSVL.

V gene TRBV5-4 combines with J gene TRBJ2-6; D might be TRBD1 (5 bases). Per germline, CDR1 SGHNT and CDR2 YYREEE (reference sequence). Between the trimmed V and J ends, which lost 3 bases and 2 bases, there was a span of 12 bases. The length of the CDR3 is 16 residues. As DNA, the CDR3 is TGTGCCAGCAGCTCCGGACATTGGGCTGGGGCCAACGTCCTGACTTTC. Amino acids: CASSSGHWAGANVLTF.

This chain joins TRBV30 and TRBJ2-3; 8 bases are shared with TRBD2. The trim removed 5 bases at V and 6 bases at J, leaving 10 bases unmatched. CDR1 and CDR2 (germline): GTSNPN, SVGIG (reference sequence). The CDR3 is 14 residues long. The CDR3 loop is CAWGGLGARDTQYF. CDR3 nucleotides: TGTGCCTGGGGGGGACTAGGGGCCCGCGATACGCAGTATTTT.

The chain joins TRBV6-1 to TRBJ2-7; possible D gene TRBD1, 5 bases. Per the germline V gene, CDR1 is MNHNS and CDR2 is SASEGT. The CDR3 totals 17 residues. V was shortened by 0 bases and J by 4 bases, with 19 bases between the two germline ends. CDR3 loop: CASSEARWTPDPYEQYF. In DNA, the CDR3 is TGTGCCAGCAGTGAAGCGAGGTGGACACCGGACCCTTACGAGCAGTACTTC.

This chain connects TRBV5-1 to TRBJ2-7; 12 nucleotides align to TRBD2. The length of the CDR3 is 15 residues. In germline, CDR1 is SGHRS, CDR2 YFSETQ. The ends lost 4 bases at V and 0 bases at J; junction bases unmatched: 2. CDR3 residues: CASSPGLAGSYEQYF. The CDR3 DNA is TGCGCCAGCAGCCCGGGACTAGCGGGCTCCTACGAGCAGTACTTC.

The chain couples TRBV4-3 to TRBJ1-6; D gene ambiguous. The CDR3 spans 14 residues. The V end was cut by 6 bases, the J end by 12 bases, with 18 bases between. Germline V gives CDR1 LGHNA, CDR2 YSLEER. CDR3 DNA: TGCGCCAGCAGACTTAAGGGTGCGGGCGGACCCCTCCACTTT. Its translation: CASRLKGAGGPLHF.

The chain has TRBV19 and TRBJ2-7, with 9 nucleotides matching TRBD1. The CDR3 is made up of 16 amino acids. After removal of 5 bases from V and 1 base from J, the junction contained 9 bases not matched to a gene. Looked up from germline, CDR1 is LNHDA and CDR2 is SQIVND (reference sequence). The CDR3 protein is CASSPPDRGPSYEQYF. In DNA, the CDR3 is TGTGCCAGTAGTCCCCCGGACAGGGGACCTTCCTACGAGCAGTACTTC. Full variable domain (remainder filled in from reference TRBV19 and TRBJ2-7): DGGITQSPKYLFRKEGQNVTLSCEQNLNHDAMYWYRQDPGQGLRLIYYSQIVNDFQKGDIAEGYSVSREKKESFPLTVTSAQKNPTAFYLCASSPPDRGPSYEQYFGPGTRLTVT.

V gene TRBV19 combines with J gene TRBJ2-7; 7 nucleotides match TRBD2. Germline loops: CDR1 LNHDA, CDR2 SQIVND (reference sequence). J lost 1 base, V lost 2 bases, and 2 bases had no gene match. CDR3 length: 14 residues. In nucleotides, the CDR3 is TGTGCCAGTAGTATAAGCGGGGAATCCTACGAGCAGTACTTC. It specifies CASSISGESYEQYF.

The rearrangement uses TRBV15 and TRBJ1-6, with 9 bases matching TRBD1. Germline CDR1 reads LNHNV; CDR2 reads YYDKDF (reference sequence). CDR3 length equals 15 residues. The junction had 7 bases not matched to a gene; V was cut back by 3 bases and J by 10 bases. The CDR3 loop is CATSSPGQGRSPLHF. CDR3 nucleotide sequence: TGTGCCACCAGCAGTCCGGGACAGGGCCGGTCACCCCTCCACTTT.

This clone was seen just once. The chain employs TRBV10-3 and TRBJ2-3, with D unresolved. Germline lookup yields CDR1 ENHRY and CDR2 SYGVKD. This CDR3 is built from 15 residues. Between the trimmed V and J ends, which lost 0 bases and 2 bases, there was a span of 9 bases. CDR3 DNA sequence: TGTGCCATCAGTGAGTCAGTGGCAACCACAGATACGCAGTATTTT. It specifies CAISESVATTDTQYF.

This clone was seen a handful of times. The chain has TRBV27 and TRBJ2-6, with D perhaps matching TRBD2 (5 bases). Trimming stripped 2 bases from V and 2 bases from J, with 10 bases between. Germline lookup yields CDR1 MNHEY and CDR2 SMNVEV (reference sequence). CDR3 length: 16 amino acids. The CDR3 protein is CASSLRRSAGANVLTF. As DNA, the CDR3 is TGTGCCAGCAGTTTAAGGAGGTCCGCTGGGGCCAACGTCCTGACTTTC.

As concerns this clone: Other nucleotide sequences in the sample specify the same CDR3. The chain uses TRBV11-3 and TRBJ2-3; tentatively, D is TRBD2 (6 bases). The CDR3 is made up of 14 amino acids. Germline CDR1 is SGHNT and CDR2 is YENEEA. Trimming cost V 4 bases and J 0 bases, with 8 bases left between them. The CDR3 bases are TGTGCCAGCAGCTCCGGGGGTAGCACAGATACGCAGTATTTT. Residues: CASSSGGSTDTQYF. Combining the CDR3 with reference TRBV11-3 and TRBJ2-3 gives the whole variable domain EAGVVQSPRYKIIEKKQPVAFWCNPISGHNTLYWYLQNLGQGPELLIRYENEEAVDDSQLPKDRFSAERLKGVDSTLKIQPAELGDSAVYLCASSSGGSTDTQYFGPGTRLTVL.

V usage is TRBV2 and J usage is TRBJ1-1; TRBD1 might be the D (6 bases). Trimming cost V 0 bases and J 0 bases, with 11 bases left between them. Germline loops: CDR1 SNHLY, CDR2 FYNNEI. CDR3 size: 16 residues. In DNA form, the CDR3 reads TGTGCCAGCAGTGAAGCCTCAGGGGCCTTGAACACTGAAGCTTTCTTT. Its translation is CASSEASGALNTEAFF.

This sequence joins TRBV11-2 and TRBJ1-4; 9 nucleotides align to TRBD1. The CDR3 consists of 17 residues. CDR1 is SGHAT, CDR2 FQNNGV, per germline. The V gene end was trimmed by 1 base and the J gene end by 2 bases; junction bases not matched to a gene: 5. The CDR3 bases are TGTGCCAGCAGCTTAGCCCCACAGGGGGCGACTAATGAAAAACTGTTTTTT. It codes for CASSLAPQGATNEKLFF.

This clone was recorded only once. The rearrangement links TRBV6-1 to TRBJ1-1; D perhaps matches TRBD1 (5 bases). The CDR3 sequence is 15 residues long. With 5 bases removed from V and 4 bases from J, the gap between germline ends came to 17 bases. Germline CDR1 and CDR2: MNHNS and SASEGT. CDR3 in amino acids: CASSLRTGGGTEAFF. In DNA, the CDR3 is TGTGCCAGCAGTCTTAGAACTGGGGGGGGCACTGAAGCTTTCTTT.

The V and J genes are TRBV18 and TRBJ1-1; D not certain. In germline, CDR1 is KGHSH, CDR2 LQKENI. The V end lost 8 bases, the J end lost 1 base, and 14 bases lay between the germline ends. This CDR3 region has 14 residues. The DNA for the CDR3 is TGTGCCAGCAGACAACAAGAAAGGAACACTGAAGCTTTCTTT. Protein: CASRQQERNTEAFF.

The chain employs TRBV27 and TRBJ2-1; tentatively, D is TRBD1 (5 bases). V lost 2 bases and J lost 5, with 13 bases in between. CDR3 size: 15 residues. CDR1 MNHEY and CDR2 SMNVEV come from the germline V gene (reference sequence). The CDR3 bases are TGTGCCAGCAGTTTACAGGGTAATCTTAACAATGAGCAGTTCTTC. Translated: CASSLQGNLNNEQFF.

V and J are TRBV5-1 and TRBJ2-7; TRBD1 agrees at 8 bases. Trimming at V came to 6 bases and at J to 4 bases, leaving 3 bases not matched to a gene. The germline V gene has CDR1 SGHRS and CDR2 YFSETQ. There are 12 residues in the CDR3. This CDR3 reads CASTGGKYEQYF. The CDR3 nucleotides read TGCGCCAGCACAGGGGGCAAGTACGAGCAGTACTTC.

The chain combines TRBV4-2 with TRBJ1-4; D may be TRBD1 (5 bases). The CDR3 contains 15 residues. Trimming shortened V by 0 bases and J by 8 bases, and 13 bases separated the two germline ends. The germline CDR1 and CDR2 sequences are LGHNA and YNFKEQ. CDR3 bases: TGTGCCAGCAGCCAAGACCTCACCCAGGGAGAAAAACTGTTTTTT. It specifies CASSQDLTQGEKLFF.

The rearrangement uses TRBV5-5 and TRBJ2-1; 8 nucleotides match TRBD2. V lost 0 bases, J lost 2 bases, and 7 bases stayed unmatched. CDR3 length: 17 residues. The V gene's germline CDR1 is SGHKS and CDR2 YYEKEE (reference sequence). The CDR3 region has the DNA TGTGCCAGCAGCTTGGCCTTGGCGGGAGGAACCTACAATGAGCAGTTCTTC. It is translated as CASSLALAGGTYNEQFF.

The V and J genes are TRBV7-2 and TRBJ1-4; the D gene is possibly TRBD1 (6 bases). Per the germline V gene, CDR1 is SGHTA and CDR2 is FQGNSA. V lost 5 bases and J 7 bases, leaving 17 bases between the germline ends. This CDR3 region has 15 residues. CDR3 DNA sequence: TGTGCCAGCAGCGTCGCGGGGGGCGAGGGTGAAAAACTGTTTTTT. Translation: CASSVAGGEGEKLFF.

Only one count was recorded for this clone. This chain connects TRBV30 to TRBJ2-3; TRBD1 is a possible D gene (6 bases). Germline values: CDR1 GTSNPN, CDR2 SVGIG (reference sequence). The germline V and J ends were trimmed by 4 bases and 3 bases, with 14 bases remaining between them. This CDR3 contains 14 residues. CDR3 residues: CAWTRAGETDTQYF. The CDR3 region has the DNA TGTGCCTGGACCCGGGCAGGGGAGACAGATACGCAGTATTTT. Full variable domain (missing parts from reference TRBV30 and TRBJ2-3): SQTIHQWPATLVQPVGSPLSLECTVEGTSNPNLYWYRQAAGRGLQLLFYSVGIGQISSEVPQNLSASRPQDRQFILSSKKLLLSDSGFYLCAWTRAGETDTQYFGPGTRLTVL.

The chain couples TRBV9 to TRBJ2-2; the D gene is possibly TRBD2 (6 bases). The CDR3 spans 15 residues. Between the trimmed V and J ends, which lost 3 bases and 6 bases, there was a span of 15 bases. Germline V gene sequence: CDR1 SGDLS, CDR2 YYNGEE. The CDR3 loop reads CASSGRAVTAGELFF. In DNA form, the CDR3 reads TGTGCCAGCAGCGGGAGGGCGGTAACGGCCGGGGAGCTGTTTTTT.

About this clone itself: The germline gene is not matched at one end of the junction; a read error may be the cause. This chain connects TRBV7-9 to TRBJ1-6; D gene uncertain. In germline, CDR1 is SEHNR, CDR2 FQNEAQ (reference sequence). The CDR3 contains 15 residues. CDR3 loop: CSSSSGLVGNSPLHF. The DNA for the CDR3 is TGTTCCAGCAGCTCCGGGTTGGTGGGTAATTCACCCCTCCACTTT. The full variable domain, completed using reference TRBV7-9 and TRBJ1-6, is DTGVSQNPRHKITKRGQNVTFRCDPISEHNRLYWYRQTLGQGPEFLTYFQNEAQLEKSRLLSDRFSAERPKGSFSTLEIQRTEQGDSAMYLCSSSSGLVGNSPLHFGNGTRLTVT.

CDR3 in DNA: TGCGCCAGCAGCTTGCAGGCAGACGGGACCCAGTACTTC. Its protein is CASSLQADGTQYF. This chain links TRBV5-1 with TRBJ2-5; D is uncertain. The V gene's germline CDR1 is SGHRS and CDR2 YFSETQ. There are 13 residues in the CDR3. V lost 1 base, J lost 7 bases, and 11 bases lay in between.